The rows below give T cell receptor beta chains drawn from one sample of a study of neurological immune-mediated disorders. TCRdb ran MiXCR on the 5' RACE reads and lists one entry per CDR3 protein. Of tens of thousands of distinct CDR3 sequences in the sample, 11% to 15% are singletons; the top ten hold over 25%. The sample consisted of PBMCs. The source of these receptors is a woman aged 45-60 years with HTLV-1-associated myelopathy (HAM/TSP). The CDR3 runs from the conserved cysteine through the conserved F or W. The D gene is left open where the match is weak. Not all rows give a size; the values are once, few, many and, for expanded clones, a class.

V gene	J gene	D gene	clone size	CDR3 protein	CDR3 DNA
TRBV6-2/TRBV6-3	TRBJ1-1	NA	many	CASSPIGVYTEAFF	TGTGCCAGCAGCCCCATAGGCGTTTACACTGAAGCTTTCTTT
TRBV5-5	TRBJ2-7	NA	NA	CASSSLTVSYEKYF	TGTGCAAGCAGCTCGTTGACAGTTTCCTACGAGAAGTACTTC
TRBV7-9	TRBJ2-5	TRBD2	many	CASSQLAGGPETQYF	TGTGCCAGCAGCCAACTAGCGGGGGGGCCGGAGACCCAGTACTTC
TRBV5-1	TRBJ2-7	NA	many	CASSPRTHSSYEQYF	TGCGCCAGCAGCCCCCGGACGCATAGCTCCTACGAGCAGTACTTC
TRBV20-1	TRBJ2-5	NA	many	CSEGLQGTQYF	TGCAGTGAAGGGCTCCAAGGGACCCAGTACTTC
TRBV7-8	TRBJ1-3	NA	many	CASSLRRGFSGNTIYF	TGTGCCAGCAGCTTAAGAAGGGGTTTTTCTGGAAACACCATATATTTT
TRBV2	TRBJ2-5	TRBD2	NA	CASRRTSGGFQETQYF	TGTGCCAGCAGACGGACTAGCGGGGGCTTCCAAGAGACCCAGTACTTC
TRBV21-1	TRBJ1-1	NA	many	CASSNPQDCPNTEAFF	TGTGCCAGCAGCAATCCCCAGGACTGCCCGAACACTGAAGCTTTCTTT
TRBV12-3/TRBV12-4	TRBJ2-3	TRBD2	NA	CASSLILAGSTDTQYF	TGCGCCAGCAGTCTCATTCTAGCGGGGAGCACAGACACGCAGTATTTT
TRBV6-1	TRBJ1-1	NA	many	CASSGYRENTEAFF	TGTGCCAGCAGTGGGTACAGGGAGAACACTGAAGCTTTCTTT
TRBV7-2	TRBJ2-4	NA	many	CASPPNLAKNIQYF	TGTGCCAGTCCACCTAACTTAGCCAAAAACATTCAGTACTTC
TRBV20-1	TRBJ2-5	NA	many	CSASDSVAGRETQYF	TGCAGTGCTAGTGATAGTGTGGCAGGGAGAGAGACCCAGTACTTC
TRBV29-1	TRBJ2-3	TRBD1	many	CSVVGQGARTDTQYF	TGCAGCGTTGTTGGGCAGGGGGCGAGGACAGATACGCAGTATTTT
TRBV28	TRBJ2-3	NA	many	CASSPGTLRTDTQYF	TGTGCCAGCAGTCCGGGGACTCTTCGCACAGATACGCAGTATTTT
TRBV20-1	TRBJ1-1	NA	NA	CSASGRCEAFF	TGCAGTGCTAGTGGCCGTTGTGAAGCTTTCTTT
TRBV19	TRBJ2-3	NA	many	CASREGRSTDTQYF	TGTGCCAGTAGGGAGGGCAGAAGCACAGATACGCAGTATTTT
TRBV3-1	TRBJ1-2	NA	many	CASSQGLNYGYTF	TGTGCCAGCAGCCAGGGGTTGAACTATGGCTACACCTTC
TRBV6-2/TRBV6-3	TRBJ2-1	NA	NA	CASGYVSSNEQFF	TGTGCCAGCGGTTACGTCTCTTCTAATGAGCAGTTCTTC
TRBV29-1	TRBJ1-2	NA	many	CSVDPGDLYGYTF	TGCAGCGTTGACCCGGGGGACCTCTATGGCTACACCTTC
TRBV6-2/TRBV6-3	TRBJ1-5	TRBD1	many	CASSQERDRGIHF	TGTGCCAGCAGTCAAGAACGGGACAGGGGGATCCATTTT
TRBV20-1	TRBJ2-1	TRBD2	NA	CSASPLADLNYNEQFF	TGCAGTGCTAGCCCACTAGCGGACCTCAACTACAATGAGCAGTTCTTC
TRBV19	TRBJ1-5	TRBD1	many	CASSSSGTGVYQPQHF	TGTGCCAGTAGTTCCTCTGGGACAGGGGTTTATCAGCCCCAGCATTTT
TRBV10-3	TRBJ2-1	TRBD2	many	CAISPDGGSYNEQFF	TGTGCCATCAGTCCGGACGGGGGGTCCTACAATGAGCAGTTCTTC
TRBV5-1	TRBJ2-2	NA	many	CASSPGGRARDTGELFF	TGCGCCAGCAGCCCGGGGGGCAGGGCCCGGGACACCGGGGAGCTGTTTTTT
TRBV7-9	TRBJ1-5	TRBD1	many	CASSYARTGYSNQPQHF	TGTGCCAGCAGCTACGCGCGGACAGGGTATAGCAATCAGCCCCAGCATTTT
TRBV12-3/TRBV12-4	TRBJ2-2	TRBD1	many	CASSPRQGVTGELFF	TGTGCCAGCAGTCCTCGACAGGGTGTCACCGGGGAGCTGTTTTTT
TRBV9	TRBJ2-1	NA	many	CASSVGVGSSYNEQFF	TGTGCCAGCAGCGTGGGGGTGGGGAGCTCCTACAATGAGCAGTTCTTC
TRBV4-1	TRBJ2-2	TRBD2	many	CASSAGLAGGPGELFF	TGCGCCAGCAGCGCCGGACTAGCGGGGGGGCCCGGGGAGCTGTTTTTT
TRBV5-1	TRBJ2-7	TRBD1	NA	CASSIGKGGFYEQYF	TGCGCCAGCAGCATCGGGAAAGGGGGCTTCTACGAGCAGTACTTC
TRBV5-6	TRBJ1-1	NA	many	CASSFFALPTGLANTEAFF	TGTGCCAGCAGCTTCTTTGCTCTGCCCACGGGGCTGGCGAACACTGAAGCTTTCTTT
TRBV7-8	TRBJ1-1	NA	few	CATMGWLEAFF	TGTGCCACCATGGGTTGGTTAGAAGCTTTCTTT